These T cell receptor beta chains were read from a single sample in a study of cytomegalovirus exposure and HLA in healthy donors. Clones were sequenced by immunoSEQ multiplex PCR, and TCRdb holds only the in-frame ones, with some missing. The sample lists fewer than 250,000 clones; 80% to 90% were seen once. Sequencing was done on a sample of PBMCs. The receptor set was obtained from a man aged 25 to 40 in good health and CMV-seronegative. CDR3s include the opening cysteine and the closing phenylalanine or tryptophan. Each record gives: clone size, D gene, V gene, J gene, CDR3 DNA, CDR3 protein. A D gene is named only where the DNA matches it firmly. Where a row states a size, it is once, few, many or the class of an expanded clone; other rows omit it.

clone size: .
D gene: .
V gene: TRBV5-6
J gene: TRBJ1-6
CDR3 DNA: TGTGCCAGCAGCTTGCCGGCTGGGAGTTCACCCCTCCACTTT
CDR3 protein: CASSLPAGSSPLHF

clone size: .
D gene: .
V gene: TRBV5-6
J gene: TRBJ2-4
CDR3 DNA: TGTGCCAGCAGCTTGGTACGCGTGAACATTCAGTACTTC
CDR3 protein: CASSLVRVNIQYF

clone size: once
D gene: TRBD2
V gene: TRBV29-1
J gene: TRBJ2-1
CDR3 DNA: TGCAGCGTCCCACGCGGGGGGATCTCCTACAATGAGCAGTTCTTC
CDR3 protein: CSVPRGGISYNEQFF

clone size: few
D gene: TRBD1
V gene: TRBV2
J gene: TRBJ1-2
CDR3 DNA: TGTGCCAGCAGGGGGACAGGGAACTATGGCTACACCTTC
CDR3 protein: CASRGTGNYGYTF

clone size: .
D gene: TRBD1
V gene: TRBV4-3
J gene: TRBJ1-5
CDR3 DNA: TGCGCCAGCAGCCAGGACGACAGGGACCATCAGCCCCAGCATTTT
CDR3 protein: CASSQDDRDHQPQHF

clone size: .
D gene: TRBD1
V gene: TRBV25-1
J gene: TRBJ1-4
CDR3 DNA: TGTGCCAGCAGTGAATGGGACAGCTATAATGAAAAACTGTTTTTT
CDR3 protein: CASSEWDSYNEKLFF

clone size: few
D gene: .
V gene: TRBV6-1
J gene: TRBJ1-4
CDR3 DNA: TGTGCCAGCAGTGAAGATGTGGCGGTTGTATATGAAAAACTGTTTTTT
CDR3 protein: CASSEDVAVVYEKLFF

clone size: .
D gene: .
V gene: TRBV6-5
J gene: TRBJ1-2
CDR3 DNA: TGTGCCAGGGTCTATAATAAGTATGGCTACACCTTC
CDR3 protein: CARVYNKYGYTF

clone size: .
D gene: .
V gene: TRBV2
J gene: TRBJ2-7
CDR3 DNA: TGTGCCAGCAGTGGTCACTACGAGCAGTACTTC
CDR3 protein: CASSGHYEQYF

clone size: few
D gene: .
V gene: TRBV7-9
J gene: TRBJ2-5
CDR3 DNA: TGTGCCAGCAGCCAGCGGATGGGAGAGACCCAGTACTTC
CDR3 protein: CASSQRMGETQYF

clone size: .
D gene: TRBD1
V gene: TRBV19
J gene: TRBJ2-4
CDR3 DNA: TGTGCCAGCAGGGGGTCGGCCAAAAACATTCAGTACTTC
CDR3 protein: CASRGSAKNIQYF

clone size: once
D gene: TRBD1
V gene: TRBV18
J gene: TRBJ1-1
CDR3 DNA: TGTGCCAGCTCACGGGACAGATTGAACACTGAAGCTTTCTTT
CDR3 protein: CASSRDRLNTEAFF

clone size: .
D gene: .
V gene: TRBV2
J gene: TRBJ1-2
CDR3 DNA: TGTGCCAGTATGAGGGAAGTTCCAAATTATGGCTACACCTTC
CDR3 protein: CASMREVPNYGYTF

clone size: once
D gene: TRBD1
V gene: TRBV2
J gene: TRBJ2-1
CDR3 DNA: TGTGCCAGCTCGACAGGGGGCAGGGGGAATGAGCAGTTCTTC
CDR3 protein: CASSTGGRGNEQFF

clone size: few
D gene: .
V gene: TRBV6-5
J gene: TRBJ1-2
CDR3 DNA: TGTGCCAGCAGCCTTGGACGGGGAAACTATGGCTACACCTTC
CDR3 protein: CASSLGRGNYGYTF

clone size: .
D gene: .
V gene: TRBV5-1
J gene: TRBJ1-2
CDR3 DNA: TGCGCCAGCAGCAGGGACCTGGGGGCGGGCTACACCTTC
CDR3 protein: CASSRDLGAGYTF

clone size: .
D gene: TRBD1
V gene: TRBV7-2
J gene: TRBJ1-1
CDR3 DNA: TGTGCCAGCAGCTTAGACAGGGGGCGGGGCACTGAAGCTTTCTTT
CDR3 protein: CASSLDRGRGTEAFF

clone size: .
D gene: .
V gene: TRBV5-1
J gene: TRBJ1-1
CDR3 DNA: TGCGCCAGCAGCGAAGCCGGGATAAACACTGAAGCTTTCTTT
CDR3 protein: CASSEAGINTEAFF

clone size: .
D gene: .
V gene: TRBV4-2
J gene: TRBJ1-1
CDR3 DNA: TGTGCCAGCAGCCAAGATTTGTCGGGCACTGAAGCTTTCTTT
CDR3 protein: CASSQDLSGTEAFF

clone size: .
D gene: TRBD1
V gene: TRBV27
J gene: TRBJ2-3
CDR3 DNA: TGTGCCAGCAGCTGGGGGGGACAGGGTATCACAGATACGCAGTATTTT
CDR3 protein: CASSWGGQGITDTQYF

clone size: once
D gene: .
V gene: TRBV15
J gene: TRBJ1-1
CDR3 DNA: TGTGCCACCAGCAGAGATAGAACGGGGAGGATCAACACTGAAGCTTTCTTT
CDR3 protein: CATSRDRTGRINTEAFF

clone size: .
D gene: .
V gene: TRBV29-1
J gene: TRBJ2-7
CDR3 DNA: TGCAGCGTTGAAGGGGGGGGGCCTCGCGAGCAGTACTTC
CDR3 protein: CSVEGGGPREQYF

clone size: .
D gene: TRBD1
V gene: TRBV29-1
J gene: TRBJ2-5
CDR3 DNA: TGCAGCGTTGATAGTGGGACAGCCCAAGAGACCCAGTACTTC
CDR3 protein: CSVDSGTAQETQYF

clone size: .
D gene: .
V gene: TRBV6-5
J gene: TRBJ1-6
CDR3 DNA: TGTGCCAGCGCGGGGGGCACTTGGAATTCACCCCTCCACTTT
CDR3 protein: CASAGGTWNSPLHF

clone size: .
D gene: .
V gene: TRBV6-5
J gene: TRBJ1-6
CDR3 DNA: TGTGCCAGCACCCTAGACCCGGATTCACCCCTCCACTTT
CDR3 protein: CASTLDPDSPLHF

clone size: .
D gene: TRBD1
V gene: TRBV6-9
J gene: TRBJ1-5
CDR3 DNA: TGTGCCAGGCCATCGGGACAGGGGATCTCCTATCAGCCCCAGCATTTT
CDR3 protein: CARPSGQGISYQPQHF

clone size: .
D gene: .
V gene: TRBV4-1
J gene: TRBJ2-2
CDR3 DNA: TGCGCCAGCAGCCAGGTATCCGGGGGAGCGAACACCGGGGAGCTGTTTTTT
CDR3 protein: CASSQVSGGANTGELFF

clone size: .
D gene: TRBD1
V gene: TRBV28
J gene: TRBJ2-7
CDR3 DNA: TGTGCCAGCACCCAGACAGGGTCGACAGAAGAGCAGTACTTC
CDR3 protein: CASTQTGSTEEQYF

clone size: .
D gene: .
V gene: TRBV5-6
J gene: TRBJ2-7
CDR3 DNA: TGTGCCAGCAGCTTGGCCGCCACAGGTAGGGCCGAGCAGTACTTC
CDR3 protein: CASSLAATGRAEQYF

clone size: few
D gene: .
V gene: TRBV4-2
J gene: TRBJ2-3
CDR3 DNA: TGTGCCAGCAGCCAAGTCCTTACAGATACGCAGTATTTT
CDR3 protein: CASSQVLTDTQYF

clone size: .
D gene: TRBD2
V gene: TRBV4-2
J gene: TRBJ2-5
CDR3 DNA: TGTGCCAGCAGCCAATCGGGGGGGGATGAGACCCAGTACTTC
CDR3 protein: CASSQSGGDETQYF

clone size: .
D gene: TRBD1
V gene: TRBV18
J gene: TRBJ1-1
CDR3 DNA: TGTGCCAGCTCGCCTTCCGGCAGGGGGAGTGAAGCTTTCTTT
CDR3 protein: CASSPSGRGSEAFF

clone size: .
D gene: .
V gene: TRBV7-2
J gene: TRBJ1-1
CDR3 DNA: TGTGCCAGCAGCTCCACTCATGGGAACACTGAAGCTTTCTTT
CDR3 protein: CASSSTHGNTEAFF

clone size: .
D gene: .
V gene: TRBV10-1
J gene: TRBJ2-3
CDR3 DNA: TGCGCCAGCAGATCGATTCCCCTGGGGGGATTTTGCACAGATACGCAGTATTTT
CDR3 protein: CASRSIPLGGFCTDTQYF